This TCR beta chain was found in a study of Ad26.COV2.S vaccination and SARS-CoV-2 variants. Treatment meaning: roughly 19 received Ad26.COV2.S at low or high dose, single or two shots; about 5 received placebo; per-sample allocation not given. Specimen acquisition occurred on day 63 following the initial vaccine or placebo injection. CDR1 and CDR2 from the germline V gene are MGHDK and SYGVNS. Germline trimming cut 1 base from V and 4 bases from J; bases unmatched to any gene: 2. This CDR3 region has 14 residues. Sequenced by immunoSEQ multiplex PCR; TCRdb stores in-frame clones only, minus some. The sample comprises hundreds of thousands of clones, 85% to 90% of which are singletons, and about 4.6% rests with the top ten.

Here the sequenced sample was peripheral blood, taken in a trial of Ad26.COV2.S vaccine versus placebo. The genes are TRBV25-1 and TRBJ2-5; 8 nucleotides agree with TRBD2. The receptor was isolated from a person between 18 and 60 years old who received the Ad26.COV2.S COVID-19 vaccine or a placebo. CDR3 sequence reads: CASSESGGGETQYF. CDR3 DNA: TGTGCCAGCAGTGAATCGGGAGGGGGAGAGACCCAGTACTTC.